This passage covers 2 T cell receptor beta chains from one sample sequenced in a study of blood T cell repertoires in COVID-19. Assay used: immunoSEQ multiplex PCR; TCRdb lists only in-frame clones, some missing. Among 200,000 or so clones listed, roughly 82% were seen once. Specimen: peripheral blood. These receptors were taken from a woman aged 25 to 39 with acute or convalescent COVID-19.

The CDR3 DNA sequence: TGTGCCATCAGTGCTGGGGGCGGGGGGACTAGCACAGATACGCAGTATTTT. Its protein product is CAISAGGGGTSTDTQYF. This chain connects TRBV10-3 to TRBJ2-3; 8 bases map to TRBD2. Germline CDR1 is ENHRY and CDR2 is SYGVKD. This CDR3 region has 17 residues. The V gene end was trimmed by 4 bases and the J gene end by 0 bases; junction bases not matched to a gene: 9.

The chain joins TRBV7-2 to TRBJ1-3, with D possibly matching TRBD1 (6 bases). Germline CDR1 reads SGHTA; CDR2 reads FQGNSA. This CDR3 has 14 amino acids. V lost 1 base, J lost 2 bases, and 6 bases lay in between. DNA of the CDR3: TGTGCCAGCAGCTTAGGGACAGCTGGAAACACCATATATTTT. It codes for CASSLGTAGNTIYF.